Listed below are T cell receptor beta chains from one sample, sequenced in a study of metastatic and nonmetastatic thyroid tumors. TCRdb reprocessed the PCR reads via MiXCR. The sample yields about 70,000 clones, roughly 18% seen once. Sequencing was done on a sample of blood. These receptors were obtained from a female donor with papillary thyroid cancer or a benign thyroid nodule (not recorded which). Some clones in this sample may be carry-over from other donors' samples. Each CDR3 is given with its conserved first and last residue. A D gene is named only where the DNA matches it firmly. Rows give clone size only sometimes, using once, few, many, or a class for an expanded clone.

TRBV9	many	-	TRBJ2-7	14	TGTGCCAGCAGCGTAGGGGCAGGGGACTACGAGCAGTACTTC	CASSVGAGDYEQYF
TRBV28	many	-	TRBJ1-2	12	TGTGCCAGCAGTTTACGGGACTATGGCTACACCTTC	CASSLRDYGYTF
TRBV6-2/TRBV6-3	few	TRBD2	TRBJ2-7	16	TGTGCCAGCAGTTACCGTACTAGCGGGAGTCGGAGGGAGCAGTACTTC	CASSYRTSGSRREQYF
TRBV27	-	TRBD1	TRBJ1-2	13	TGTGCCAGCAGTTTCCGGGACAGGGGTGGCTACACCTTC	CASSFRDRGGYTF
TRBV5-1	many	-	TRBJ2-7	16	TGCGCCAGCAGCTTGGGTTCAGGGAGGTTCTCCTACGAGCAGTACTTC	CASSLGSGRFSYEQYF
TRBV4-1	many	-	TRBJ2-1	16	TGCGCCAGCAGCCAAGAATCAGGGTTTCCCTACAATGAGCAGTTCTTC	CASSQESGFPYNEQFF
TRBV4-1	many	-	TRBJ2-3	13	TGCGCCAGCAGCCAAGCAGACACAGATACGCAGTATTTT	CASSQADTDTQYF
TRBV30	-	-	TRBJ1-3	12	TGTGCCTGGGGGCGTGCAGGAAACACCATATATTTT	CAWGRAGNTIYF
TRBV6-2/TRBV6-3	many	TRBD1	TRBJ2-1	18	TGTGCCAGCAGTTACCCGGGACAGGGGATAAGGGAGTTGGCGGAGCAGTTCTTC	CASSYPGQGIRELAEQFF
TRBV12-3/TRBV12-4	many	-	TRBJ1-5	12	TGTGCCAGCAGCCTCGCAGATCAGCCCCAGCATTTT	CASSLADQPQHF
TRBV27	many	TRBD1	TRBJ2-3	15	TGTGCCAGCAGCTCAGGGGGCTGGAGCACAGATACGCAGTATTTT	CASSSGGWSTDTQYF